This TCR beta chain was recovered during a study of T cell changes during pregnancy in multiple sclerosis. V was pared by 1 base and J by 4 bases, with 10 bases between. The germline V gene encodes CDR1 MGHRA and CDR2 YSYEKL. The CDR3 totals 14 residues. Repertoires were generated with immunoSEQ multiplex PCR, while TCRdb's copy carries only in-frame clones and drops some. The sample includes tens of thousands of clones, 90% of them seen just once. The specimen comprised peripheral blood, sampled after pregnancy. The source is a female donor in good health, enrolled as a control in a pregnancy study. The chain couples TRBV4-1 to TRBJ1-2; D unresolved. CDR3 nucleotides: TGCGCCAGCAGCCAAGCTCCAGGCGTCTATGGCTACACCTTC. Its translation: CASSQAPGVYGYTF.